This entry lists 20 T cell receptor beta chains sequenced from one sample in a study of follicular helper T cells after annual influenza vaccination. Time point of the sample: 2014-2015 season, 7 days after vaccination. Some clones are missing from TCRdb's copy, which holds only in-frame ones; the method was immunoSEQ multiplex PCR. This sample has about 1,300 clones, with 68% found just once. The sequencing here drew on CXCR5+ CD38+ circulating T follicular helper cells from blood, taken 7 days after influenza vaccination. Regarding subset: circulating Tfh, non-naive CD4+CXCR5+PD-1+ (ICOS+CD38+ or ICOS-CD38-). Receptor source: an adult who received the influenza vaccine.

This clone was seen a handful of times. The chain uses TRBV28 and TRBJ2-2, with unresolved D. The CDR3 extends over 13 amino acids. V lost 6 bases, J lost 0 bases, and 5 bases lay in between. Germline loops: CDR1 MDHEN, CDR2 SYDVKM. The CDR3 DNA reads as TGTGCCAGCAGGGTCGCGAACACCGGGGAGCTGTTTTTT. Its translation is CASRVANTGELFF.

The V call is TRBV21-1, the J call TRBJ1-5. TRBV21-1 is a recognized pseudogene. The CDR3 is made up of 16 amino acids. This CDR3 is CASRSWIHWHHQPQHF. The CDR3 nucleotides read TGTGCCAGCAGGTCGTGGATACATTGGCATCATCAGCCCCAGCATTTT.

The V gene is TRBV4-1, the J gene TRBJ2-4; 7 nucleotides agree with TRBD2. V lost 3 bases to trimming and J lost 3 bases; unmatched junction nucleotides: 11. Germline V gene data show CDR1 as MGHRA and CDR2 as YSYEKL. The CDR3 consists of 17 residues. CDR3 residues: CASSQAQERGLKNIQYF. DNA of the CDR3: TGCGCCAGCAGCCAGGCCCAGGAGCGGGGTCTCAAAAACATTCAGTACTTC.

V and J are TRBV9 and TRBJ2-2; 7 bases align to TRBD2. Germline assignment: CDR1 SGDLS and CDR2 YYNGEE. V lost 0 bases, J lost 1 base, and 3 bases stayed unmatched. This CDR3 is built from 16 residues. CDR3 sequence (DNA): TGTGCCAGCAGCGTAGTAGGCGGGAGGAACACCGGGGAGCTGTTTTTT. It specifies CASSVVGGRNTGELFF.

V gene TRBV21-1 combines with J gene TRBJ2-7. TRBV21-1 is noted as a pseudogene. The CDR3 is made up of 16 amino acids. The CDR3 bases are TGTGCCAGCAGAATAGTCTTGCTACACGTGTTAGACGAGCAGTACTTC. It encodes CASRIVLLHVLDEQYF.

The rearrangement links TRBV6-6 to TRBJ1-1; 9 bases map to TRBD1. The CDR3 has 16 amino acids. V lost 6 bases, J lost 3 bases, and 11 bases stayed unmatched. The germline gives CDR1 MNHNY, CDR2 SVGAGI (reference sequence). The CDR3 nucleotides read TGTGCCAGCAGACCCCCGGGACAGGGACCATACACTGAAGCTTTCTTT. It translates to CASRPPGQGPYTEAFF.

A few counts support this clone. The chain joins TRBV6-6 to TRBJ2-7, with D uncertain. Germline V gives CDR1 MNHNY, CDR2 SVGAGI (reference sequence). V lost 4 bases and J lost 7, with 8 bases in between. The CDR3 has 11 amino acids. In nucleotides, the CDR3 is TGTGCCAGCAGTTCGGCCCAAGAGCAGTACTTC. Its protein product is CASSSAQEQYF.

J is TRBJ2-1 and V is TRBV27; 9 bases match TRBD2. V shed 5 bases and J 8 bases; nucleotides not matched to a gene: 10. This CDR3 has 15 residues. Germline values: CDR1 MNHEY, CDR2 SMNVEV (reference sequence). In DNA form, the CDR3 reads TGTGCCAGCAGTCCCCTCGGCGGGGGGGCCGATGAGCAGTTCTTC. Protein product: CASSPLGGGADEQFF.

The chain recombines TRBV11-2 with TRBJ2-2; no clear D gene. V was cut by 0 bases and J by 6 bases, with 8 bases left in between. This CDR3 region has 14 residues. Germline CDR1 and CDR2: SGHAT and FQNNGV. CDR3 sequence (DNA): TGTGCCAGCAGCTTAGATGGCGTGCCCGGGGAGCTGTTTTTT. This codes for CASSLDGVPGELFF.

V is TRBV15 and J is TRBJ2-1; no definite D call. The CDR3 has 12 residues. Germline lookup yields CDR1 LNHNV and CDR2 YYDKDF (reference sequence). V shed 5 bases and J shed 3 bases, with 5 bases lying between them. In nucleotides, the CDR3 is TGTGCCACCAGCCAGATCTACAATGAGCAGTTCTTC. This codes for CATSQIYNEQFF.

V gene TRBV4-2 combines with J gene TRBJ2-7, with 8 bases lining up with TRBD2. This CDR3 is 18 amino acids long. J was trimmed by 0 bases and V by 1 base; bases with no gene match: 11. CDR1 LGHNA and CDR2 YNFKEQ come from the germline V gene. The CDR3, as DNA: TGTGCCAGCAGCCAAGGGCCGCGGGGGGCCGTTCGCTCCTACGAGCAGTACTTC. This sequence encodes CASSQGPRGAVRSYEQYF.

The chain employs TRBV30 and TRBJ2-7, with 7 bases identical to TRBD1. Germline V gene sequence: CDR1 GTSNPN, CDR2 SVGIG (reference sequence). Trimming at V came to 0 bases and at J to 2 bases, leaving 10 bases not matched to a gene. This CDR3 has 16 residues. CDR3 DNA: TGTGCCTGGAGTGTACGCAGGGGGACCCATACCTACGAGCAGTACTTC. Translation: CAWSVRRGTHTYEQYF.

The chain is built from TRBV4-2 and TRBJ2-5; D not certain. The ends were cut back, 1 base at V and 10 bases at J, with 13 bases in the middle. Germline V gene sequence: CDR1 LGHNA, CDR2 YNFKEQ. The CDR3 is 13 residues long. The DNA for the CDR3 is TGTGCCAGCAGCCAAGGGCTGTCGGTGGACCAGTACTTC. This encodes CASSQGLSVDQYF.

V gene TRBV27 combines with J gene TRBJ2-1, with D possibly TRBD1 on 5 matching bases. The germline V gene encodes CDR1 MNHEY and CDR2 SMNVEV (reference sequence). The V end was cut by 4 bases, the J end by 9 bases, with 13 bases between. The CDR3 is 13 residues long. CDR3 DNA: TGTGCCAGCAGTTCCCCGGGCAGGGCTGAGCAGTTCTTC. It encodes CASSSPGRAEQFF.

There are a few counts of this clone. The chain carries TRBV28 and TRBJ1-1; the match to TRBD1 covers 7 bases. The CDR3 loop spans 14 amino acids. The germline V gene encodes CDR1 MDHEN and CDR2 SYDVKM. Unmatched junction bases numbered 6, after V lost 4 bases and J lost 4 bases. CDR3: CASSSSGGTTEAFF. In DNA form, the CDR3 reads TGTGCCAGCAGTTCCTCAGGGGGAACCACTGAAGCTTTCTTT.

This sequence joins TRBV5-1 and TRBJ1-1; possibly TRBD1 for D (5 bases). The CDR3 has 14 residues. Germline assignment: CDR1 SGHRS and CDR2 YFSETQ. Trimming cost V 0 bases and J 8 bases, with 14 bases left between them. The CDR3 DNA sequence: TGCGCCAGCAGCTTGGAGCCGAAGGGGACGGAAGCTTTCTTT. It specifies CASSLEPKGTEAFF.

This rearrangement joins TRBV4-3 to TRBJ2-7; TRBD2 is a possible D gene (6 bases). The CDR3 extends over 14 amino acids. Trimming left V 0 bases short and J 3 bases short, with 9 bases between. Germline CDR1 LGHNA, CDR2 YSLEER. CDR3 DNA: TGCGCCAGCAGCCAAGATTTGGGGGGCTACGAGCAGTACTTC. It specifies CASSQDLGGYEQYF.

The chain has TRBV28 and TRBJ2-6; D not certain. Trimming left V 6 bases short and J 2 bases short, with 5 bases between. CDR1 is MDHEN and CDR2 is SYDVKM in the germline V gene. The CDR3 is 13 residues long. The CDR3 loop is CASRRPGANVLTF. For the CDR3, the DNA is TGTGCCAGCAGACGGCCTGGGGCCAACGTCCTGACTTTC.

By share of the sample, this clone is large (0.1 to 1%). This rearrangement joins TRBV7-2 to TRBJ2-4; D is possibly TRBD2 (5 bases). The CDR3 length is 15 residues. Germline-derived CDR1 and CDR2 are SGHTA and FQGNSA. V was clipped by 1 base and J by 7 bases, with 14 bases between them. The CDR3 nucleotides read TGTGCCAGCAGCTTAGAAGACTTCGCGGGCAACATTCAGTACTTC. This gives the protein CASSLEDFAGNIQYF.

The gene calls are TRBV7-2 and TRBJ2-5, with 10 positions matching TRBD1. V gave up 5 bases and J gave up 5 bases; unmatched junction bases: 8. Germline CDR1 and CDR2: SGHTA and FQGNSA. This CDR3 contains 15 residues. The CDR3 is CASSIDRGRPETQYF. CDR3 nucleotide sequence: TGTGCCAGCAGCATCGACAGGGGGCGCCCTGAGACCCAGTACTTC. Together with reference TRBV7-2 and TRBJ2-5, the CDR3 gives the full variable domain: GAGVSQSPSNKVTEKGKDVELRCDPISGHTALYWYRQSLGQGLEFLIYFQGNSAPDKSGLPSDRFSAERTGGSVSTLTIQRTQQEDSAVYLCASSIDRGRPETQYFGPGTRLLVL.